This T cell receptor (beta chain) came from a study of blood T cell repertoires in COVID-19. Background on the study: COVID-19 samples collected from the United States, Italy and Spain covered acute and convalescent phases. PBMCs, B-cell-depleted T cells, or T cells provided the cDNA or gDNA that made up the material.

CDR3 length equals 12 residues. J lost 11 bases, V lost 6 bases, and 6 bases had no gene match. The V gene's germline CDR1 is MNHEY and CDR2 SVGAGI. The data were produced by immunoSEQ multiplex PCR, yet TCRdb's version contains in-frame clones alone and is incomplete. The sample lists approximately 74,000 clones, roughly 86% occurring once. The sequence derives from a woman aged 55-69 years with acute or convalescent COVID-19. Sequencing was carried out using peripheral blood. The V gene is TRBV6-5, the J gene TRBJ1-5, with 8 bases that match TRBD1. In DNA form, the CDR3 reads TGTGCCAGCAGGGACAGGGTCGGAGCCCAGCATTTT. Its translation: CASRDRVGAQHF.